Each of the 27 T cell receptor beta chains below was sequenced from the same sample in a study of CD8+ T cells in alopecia areata. Once RNA had been extracted, it was reverse transcribed into cDNA to act as the sequencing template. TCRdb's copy holds only in-frame clones and misses some; the assay was immunoSEQ multiplex PCR. The repertoire consists of around 300,000 clones, none detected only once. Researchers sorted pooled cutaneous lymph node cells on the basis of CD4, CD8alpha, NKG2D, NKG2ACE and other markers. Source material: CD4+ T cells sorted from a lymph node. These receptors originate from a C3H/HeJ mouse with alopecia areata. For this mouse line, the MHC haplotype is H2-k.

This clone was detected a few times. Mouse germline and gene names are used. The read halts 3 residues ahead of the CDR3 end, with the missing end drawn from the germline J gene. Additional DNA sequences in this sample encode the identical CDR3. This chain uses TRBV13-3 with TRBJ1-6, with a tentative D call TRBD1 (6 bases). TRBJ1-6 is identified as an open reading frame with a role that is uncertain. The V gene lost 5 bases and the J gene lost 3 bases, with 12 bases spanning the gap. Germline lookup yields CDR1 NNHDY and CDR2 SYVADS. This CDR3 has 15 amino acids. The CDR3: CASSPGTSYNSPLYF. The covered CDR3 bases are TGTGCCAGCAGCCCCGGGACAAGCTATAATTCGCCC.

This clone was counted between two and nine times. The gene symbols are mouse symbols. Additional DNA sequences in this sample encode the identical CDR3. CDR3 amino acids: CASGDAGVNYAEQFF. The sequenced CDR3 bases are TGTGCCAGCGGTGATGCTGGGGTTAACTATGCT. The chain uses TRBV13-2 and TRBJ2-1; tentatively, D is TRBD2 (6 bases). The read finishes 4 residues shy of the CDR3 end, and the germline J gene is used to complete it. The CDR3 has 15 amino acids. V dropped 0 bases and J dropped 0 bases, with 7 bases sitting between them. In germline, CDR1 is NNHNN, CDR2 SYGAGS (reference sequence).

A remark on this clone: The germline and genes are mouse ones. The sequence runs out 4 residues before the end of the CDR3; the remainder is reconstructed from the germline J gene. The sample contains more than one DNA sequence encoding this CDR3. The chain carries TRBV19 and TRBJ2-5; tentatively, D is TRBD1 (5 bases). The V gene's germline CDR1 is FNHDT and CDR2 SITEND (reference sequence). Between the trimmed V and J ends, which lost 2 bases and 3 bases, there was a span of 7 bases. The CDR3 loop spans 13 amino acids. Incomplete CDR3 DNA: TGTGCCAGCAGTATTGGACAACAAGAC. This gives the protein CASSIGQQD. From start to end, the CDR3 is CASSIGQQDTQYF.

This clone appeared a few times. The gene symbols are mouse symbols. The sequence runs out 4 residues before the end of the CDR3; the remainder is reconstructed from the germline J gene. This rearrangement joins TRBV31 to TRBJ1-2; TRBD1 might be the D (6 bases). Per the germline V gene, CDR1 is GKSSPN and CDR2 is SITVG. The CDR3 consists of 14 residues. Trimming took off 1 base at V and 2 bases at J, with 11 bases between the two ends. The CDR3 bases that were read are TGTGCCTGGAGTCGGAACAGGGTTAACTCC. Its translation is CAWSRNRVNS. The entire CDR3 protein is CAWSRNRVNSDYTF. The complete variable domain, with remaining parts taken from reference TRBV31 and TRBJ1-2, reads AQTIHQWPVAEIKAVGSPLSLGCTIKGKSSPNLYWYWQATGGTLQQLFYSITVGQVESVVQLNLSASRPKDDQFILSTEKLLLSHSGFYLCAWSRNRVNSDYTFGSGTRLLVI.

This clone occurred a few times. Gene names and germline match the mouse. The read gets to within 4 residues of the CDR3 end, and the germline J gene fills in the rest. The rearrangement uses TRBV13-3 and TRBJ2-2; D is possibly TRBD2 (5 bases). This CDR3 spans 13 amino acids. Trimming took 6 bases from V and 2 from J, leaving 8 bases between them. Per germline, CDR1 NNHDY and CDR2 SYVADS. The CDR3 spells CASTGLNTGQLYF. CDR3 DNA (partial): TGTGCCAGCACAGGACTTAACACCGGG.

This clone was found a few times. Gene labels here are mouse ones. Coverage ceases 4 residues before the CDR3 finishes, and the germline J gene fills in the end. The V and J genes are TRBV13-2 and TRBJ2-4, with 12 bases aligning to TRBD2. Germline CDR1 is NNHNN and CDR2 is SYGAGS (reference sequence). V was clipped by 6 bases and J by 3 bases; unmatched bases: 2. The CDR3 has 14 residues. Partial CDR3 DNA: TGTGCCAGCGCCGGACTGGGGGGGCAAAAC. Translation gives CASAGLGGQN. The full-length CDR3 reads as CASAGLGGQNTLYF.

A word on this clone: Gene and germline names: mouse. With the read ending 4 residues before the CDR3 end, the germline J gene is used to fill in that end. The J gene is TRBJ2-1, the V gene TRBV29; no reliable D call. V was clipped by 6 bases and J by 2 bases, with 8 bases between them. The CDR3 length is 13 residues. Germline V CDR1 and CDR2: MSHET, SYDVDS. The CDR3 sequence: CASSPTDYAEQFF. Partial CDR3 DNA: TGTGCTAGCAGCCCCACAGACTATGCT.

For this clone: Gene names are mouse gene names. The read ends 4 residues shy of where the CDR3 ends; the end is completed using the germline J gene. The V and J genes are TRBV13-1 and TRBJ2-3; 7 bases match TRBD2. V lost 2 bases to trimming and J lost 0 bases; unmatched junction nucleotides: 3. In germline, CDR1 is NSHNY, CDR2 SYGAGN. CDR3 length: 15 amino acids. This CDR3 is CASSEAGGSAETLYF. The DNA read from the CDR3 is TGTGCCAGCAGTGAAGCTGGGGGAAGTGCAGAA.

This clone was counted at least ten times. Mouse germline and gene names are used. The CDR3 goes on 4 residues after the read ends, and that part is filled in from the germline J gene. The sample contains more than one DNA sequence encoding this CDR3. This rearrangement joins TRBV1 to TRBJ2-5; the D gene is possibly TRBD1 (6 bases). The germline gives CDR1 NSQYPW, CDR2 LRSPGD (reference sequence). The CDR3 totals 13 residues. The sequenced CDR3 bases are TGCACCTGCAGTGCAGCCAGGGGTGAC. It translates to CTCSAARGD. The whole CDR3 region reads CTCSAARGDTQYF. Looking up the rest from reference TRBV1 and TRBJ2-5 gives the full variable domain: VTLLEQNPRWRLVPRGQAVNLRCILKNSQYPWMSWYQQDLQKQLQWLFTLRSPGDKEVKSLPGADYLATRVTDTELRLQVANMSQGRTLYCTCSAARGDTQYFGPGTRLLVL.

This clone has only a few counts. Mouse names are used for the genes. The CDR3 extends 3 residues past the end of the read, so its final part is completed from the germline J gene. V and J are TRBV13-1 and TRBJ1-6; 8 bases agree with TRBD1. TRBJ1-6 is flagged as an ORF with uncertain function. J gave up 4 bases and V 0 bases, and 6 bases lay outside the gene matches. Per the germline V gene, CDR1 is NSHNY and CDR2 is SYGAGN. The CDR3 is made up of 17 amino acids. The CDR3 sequence: CASSDAPGGPYNSPLYF. Incomplete CDR3 DNA: TGTGCCAGCAGTGATGCACCAGGGGGCCCATATAATTCGCCC.

This clone was seen a handful of times. The germline and genes are mouse ones. The CDR3 end falls 4 residues outside the read, so it is completed with the germline J gene. V and J are TRBV13-2 and TRBJ2-1; D might be TRBD2 (6 bases). The CDR3 has 15 amino acids. V dropped 0 bases and J dropped 2 bases, with 9 bases sitting between them. The germline CDR1 and CDR2 sequences are NNHNN and SYGAGS (reference sequence). The CDR3 sequence: CASGDAGTHYAEQFF. CDR3 bases read: TGTGCCAGCGGTGATGCCGGGACTCACTATGCT.

As for this clone: The gene names given are mouse names. Read sequence stops 4 residues before the CDR3 end, and the germline J gene provides the missing end. Other nucleotide sequences from this sample produce the same CDR3. The V gene is TRBV13-3, the J gene TRBJ1-1; D is possibly TRBD1 (5 bases). Germline values: CDR1 NNHDY, CDR2 SYVADS. CDR3 length: 12 residues. The sequenced CDR3 bases are TGTGCCAGCAGGGACTGGGGGGGA. Its translation: CASRDWGG. The full CDR3 protein is CASRDWGGEVFF.

In this sample, this clone turned up many times. Genes and germline are mouse. The CDR3 is cut off 4 residues early in the read; its end comes from the germline J gene. The J gene is TRBJ2-3, the V gene TRBV14, with D maybe TRBD1 (6 bases). The CDR3 length is 15 residues. Germline lookup yields CDR1 SGHDT and CDR2 FRDEAV. The germline V and J ends were trimmed by 5 bases and 0 bases, with 13 bases remaining between them. Here the CDR3 reads CASSSGQFSAETLYF. Partial CDR3 DNA: TGTGCCAGCAGCTCCGGACAGTTTAGTGCAGAA.

This clone was observed a handful of times. Mouse names are used for the genes. The read gets to within 4 residues of the CDR3 end, and the germline J gene fills in the rest. The gene calls are TRBV13-1 and TRBJ2-1; no clear D. V lost 4 bases, J lost 1 base, and 9 bases lay in between. Looked up from germline, CDR1 is NSHNY and CDR2 is SYGAGN. This CDR3 is 14 amino acids long. The sequenced part of the CDR3 DNA is TGTGCCAGCAGTTACGACACAAACTATGCT. Amino acids: CASSYDTNYA. The full CDR3 protein reads CASSYDTNYAEQFF.

This clone was observed a few times. Gene names and germline match the mouse. From the germline J gene comes the end of the CDR3, since the read stops 4 residues before it. V and J are TRBV19 and TRBJ2-7; 12 bases map to TRBD2. The V gene's germline CDR1 is FNHDT and CDR2 SITEND (reference sequence). Germline trimming cut 2 bases from V and 1 base from J; bases unmatched to any gene: 7. This CDR3 contains 17 residues. The part of the CDR3 DNA that was read is TGTGCCAGCAGTATCAAGACTGGGGGGGCTCGGTCCTAT. It codes for CASSIKTGGARSY. The entire CDR3 reads CASSIKTGGARSYEQYF.

This clone was seen more than once but under ten times. The genes and germline here are from mouse. The read comes to an end 4 residues before the CDR3 does, leaving the germline J gene to fill in the end. This sample also contains other DNA sequences that code for the same CDR3. The chain joins TRBV13-2 to TRBJ2-1; 10 bases agree with TRBD1. Germline V lookup: CDR1 NNHNN, CDR2 SYGAGS (reference sequence). The CDR3 covers 15 residues. V lost 0 bases and J lost 6; bases outside the gene matches: 3. The CDR3 protein is CASGDAGDRGAEQFF. CDR3 DNA, as far as it was read: TGTGCCAGCGGTGATGCTGGGGACAGGGGTGCT.

A remark on this clone: The germline and genes are mouse ones. Sequencing ends 4 residues short of the CDR3 end; the germline J gene provides the rest. Other DNA sequences from this sample encode an identical CDR3 as well. The genes are TRBV19 and TRBJ1-2, with 7 bases aligning to TRBD1. Trimming removed 2 bases from V and 3 bases from J; junction bases left unmatched: 4. The germline V gene encodes CDR1 FNHDT and CDR2 SITEND (reference sequence). The CDR3 has 14 residues. The sequenced CDR3 bases are TGTGCCAGCAGTATCTCCAGGGGGGACTCC. Amino acids: CASSISRGDS. The CDR3 in full is CASSISRGDSDYTF.

The sample holds a few counts of this clone. Gene names and germline refer to mouse. The read ends 4 residues early relative to the CDR3; the germline J gene fills the gap. V is TRBV5 and J is TRBJ2-5; possibly TRBD1 for D (6 bases). Germline-derived CDR1 and CDR2 are LGHNA and YNLKQL (reference sequence). V was shortened by 4 bases and J by 2 bases, with 13 bases between the two germline ends. CDR3 length equals 15 residues. CDR3 protein: CASSPPGHIQDTQYF. CDR3 DNA (partial): TGTGCCAGCAGCCCGCCGGGACACATCCAAGAC.

On this clone: Gene names and germline refer to mouse. The CDR3 goes on 4 residues after the read ends, and that part is filled in from the germline J gene. This chain links TRBV1 with TRBJ2-7, with 10 positions matching TRBD2. This CDR3 spans 15 amino acids. Per germline, CDR1 NSQYPW and CDR2 LRSPGD (reference sequence). CDR3 amino acids: CTCSAPRDWGYEQYF. The covered CDR3 bases are TGCACCTGCAGTGCCCCCCGGGACTGGGGATAT.

This clone was observed at least ten times. Gene names are the mouse ones. The CDR3 end falls 4 residues outside the read, so it is completed with the germline J gene. This chain joins TRBV13-1 and TRBJ2-7; 11 bases match TRBD2. Germline CDR1 NSHNY, CDR2 SYGAGN. The length of the CDR3 is 15 residues. Germline trimming cut 4 bases from V and 0 bases from J; bases unmatched to any gene: 3. The DNA read from the CDR3 is TGTGCCAGCAGTCCGGGACTGGGGGCCTCCTAT. Protein: CASSPGLGASY. The entire CDR3 protein is CASSPGLGASYEQYF.

This clone came up many times. Gene names are the mouse ones. The read finishes 4 residues shy of the CDR3 end, and the germline J gene is used to complete it. V and J are TRBV14 and TRBJ2-3, with 7 bases fitting TRBD2. Germline CDR1 and CDR2: SGHDT and FRDEAV. This CDR3 spans 14 amino acids. V lost 5 bases, J lost 3 bases, and 6 bases stayed unmatched. The CDR3 DNA, read in part, is TGTGCCAGCAGCCTTGGGGGGACCGCAGAA. This encodes CASSLGGTAE. The CDR3 reads in full as CASSLGGTAETLYF.

Details on this clone: Genes and germline are mouse. The sequence runs out 4 residues before the end of the CDR3; the remainder is reconstructed from the germline J gene. Other nucleotide sequences from this sample produce the same CDR3. The chain recombines TRBV1 with TRBJ2-1, with 7 bases fitting TRBD2. This CDR3 is 14 amino acids long. Germline CDR1 and CDR2: NSQYPW and LRSPGD (reference sequence). Germline trimming cut 1 base from V and 4 bases from J; bases unmatched to any gene: 1. The DNA read from the CDR3 is TGCACCTGCAGTGCAGGGGGGGGATATGCT. This encodes CTCSAGGGYA. The CDR3, in full, reads CTCSAGGGYAEQFF.

About this clone: Here the gene names and germline are mouse. The read halts 4 residues ahead of the CDR3 end, with the missing end drawn from the germline J gene. The rearrangement joins TRBV14 to TRBJ2-5, with 9 bases identical to TRBD1. The germline gives CDR1 SGHDT, CDR2 FRDEAV. The CDR3 totals 13 residues. The CDR3 bases that were read are TGTGCCAGCAGCTACAGGGGGCGCGAC. This translates into CASSYRGRD. The CDR3, in full, reads CASSYRGRDTQYF. Supplemented by reference TRBV14 and TRBJ2-5, the full variable domain reads EAGVTQSPRYAVLQEGQAVSFWCDPISGHDTLYWYQQPRDQGPQLLVYFRDEAVIDNSQLPSDRFSAVRPKGTNSTLKIQSAKQGDTATYLCASSYRGRDTQYFGPGTRLLVL.

The sample holds a few counts of this clone. Here the gene names and germline are mouse. Sequencing ends 3 residues short of the CDR3 end; the germline J gene provides the rest. The genes are TRBV19 and TRBJ1-6; TRBD1 matches at 7 bases. TRBJ1-6 is an ORF, with its function uncertain. Germline V gene sequence: CDR1 FNHDT, CDR2 SITEND (reference sequence). This CDR3 is built from 14 residues. The V segment lost 5 bases and the J segment 7 bases; nucleotides outside the gene matches: 6. The sequenced part of the CDR3 DNA is TGTGCCAGCAGCCCTCGGGACAGAAATTCGCCC. Translating it yields CASSPRDRNSP. The entire CDR3 sequence reads CASSPRDRNSPLYF.

This clone was observed a handful of times. The gene names given are mouse names. The read falls 4 residues short of the CDR3 end, and the missing part is taken from the germline J gene. The rearrangement uses TRBV19 and TRBJ1-2, with a possible D match to TRBD1 (5 bases). The CDR3 is 14 residues long. The V end was cut by 0 bases, the J end by 2 bases, with 8 bases between. CDR1 and CDR2 (germline): FNHDT, SITEND (reference sequence). CDR3 DNA (partial): TGTGCCAGCAGTATAGCTTGGGGGAACTCC. Encoded protein: CASSIAWGNS. The whole CDR3 sequence reads CASSIAWGNSDYTF.

This clone has a handful of counts. Mouse names are used for the genes. The CDR3 end lies 4 residues beyond the end of the read and is filled in from the germline J gene. V usage is TRBV5 and J usage is TRBJ1-1; no clear D gene. Trimming shortened V by 4 bases and J by 3 bases, and 6 bases separated the two germline ends. Germline loops: CDR1 LGHNA, CDR2 YNLKQL (reference sequence). CDR3 length: 12 amino acids. CDR3 region: CASSPDYTEVFF. The CDR3 DNA, read in part, is TGTGCCAGCAGCCCCGACTACACA.

On this clone itself: Here the gene names and germline are mouse. The CDR3 end lies 4 residues beyond the end of the read and is filled in from the germline J gene. Other DNA sequences in this specimen translate into the identical CDR3. The genes are TRBV1 and TRBJ2-7; TRBD2 matches 10 bases. CDR1 and CDR2 (germline): NSQYPW, LRSPGD (reference sequence). The length of the CDR3 is 15 residues. The CDR3 spells CTCSADLLGGYEQYF. The sequenced CDR3 bases are TGCACCTGCAGTGCAGATCTACTGGGGGGGTAT. Full variable domain (remainder filled in from reference TRBV1 and TRBJ2-7): VTLLEQNPRWRLVPRGQAVNLRCILKNSQYPWMSWYQQDLQKQLQWLFTLRSPGDKEVKSLPGADYLATRVTDTELRLQVANMSQGRTLYCTCSADLLGGYEQYFGPGTRLTVL.